The 28 T cell receptor beta chains below come from one sample, sequenced in a study of cytotoxic CD8 clonotypes in ibrutinib-treated CLL (dated by TCRdb to the early 2020s). Preparation of the library involved the immunoSEQ multiplex PCR assay. TCRdb holds this immuneACCESS table with in-frame rearrangements only. Some clones are missing; in checked studies, unresolved V genes explain under half, and the rest has no known cause. Counted in this sample were about 140,000 clones; 80% of them appeared once. The ten largest account for roughly 7.2% of the sample. Sequenced material: PBMCs, taken after 36 months of ibrutinib treatment. These receptors originate from a human donor with chronic lymphocytic leukemia.

The chain links TRBV5-1 to TRBJ1-2, with TRBD1 matching over 10 bases. The V gene's germline CDR1 is SGHRS and CDR2 YFSETQ. This CDR3 spans 13 amino acids. Trimming at V came to 3 bases and at J to 6 bases, leaving 2 bases not matched to a gene. CDR3 DNA sequence: TGCGCCAGCAGCTCCGGGACAGGGGATGGCTACACCTTC. This sequence encodes CASSSGTGDGYTF.

The rearrangement joins TRBV9 to TRBJ2-6; 8 bases are shared with TRBD2. The CDR3 is 17 amino acids. Trimming at V came to 0 bases and at J to 1 base, leaving 3 bases not matched to a gene. Germline V gene sequence: CDR1 SGDLS, CDR2 YYNGEE. DNA of the CDR3: TGTGCCAGCAGCGTAGCGGGAGGGGGGTCTGGGGCCAACGTCCTGACTTTC. This codes for CASSVAGGGSGANVLTF.

V usage is TRBV11-2 and J usage is TRBJ2-2, with a weak D call TRBD1 (6 bases). Trimming removed 5 bases from V and 5 bases from J, with 12 bases in between. Germline V gene lookup returns CDR1 SGHAT and CDR2 FQNNGV. This CDR3 contains 14 residues. CDR3 amino acids: CASSPRGGTGELFF. The CDR3, as DNA: TGTGCCAGCAGCCCCAGGGGTGGAACCGGGGAGCTGTTTTTT. Using reference TRBV11-2 and TRBJ2-2 for the parts outside the CDR3, the full variable domain is EAGVAQSPRYKIIEKRQSVAFWCNPISGHATLYWYQQILGQGPKLLIQFQNNGVVDDSQLPKDRFSAERLKGVDSTLKIQPAKLEDSAVYLCASSPRGGTGELFFGEGSRLTVL.

The gene calls are TRBV6-5 and TRBJ2-7, with D hard to call. The CDR3 runs to 13 residues. The V end lost 2 bases, the J end lost 1 base, and 6 bases lay between the germline ends. Germline V gives CDR1 MNHEY, CDR2 SVGAGI. The CDR3 sequence: CASSYPSSYEQYF. CDR3 in DNA: TGTGCCAGCAGTTACCCCTCTTCCTACGAGCAGTACTTC.

The chain links TRBV28 to TRBJ2-2; D is possibly TRBD1 (6 bases). Germline CDR1 is MDHEN and CDR2 is SYDVKM. This CDR3 contains 15 residues. Trimming took 6 bases from V and 3 from J, leaving 14 bases between them. CDR3: CASSAGTLYTGELFF. CDR3 DNA: TGTGCCAGCAGCGCCGGGACACTATACACCGGGGAGCTGTTTTTT.

V and J are TRBV11-2 and TRBJ2-5, with 7 bases lining up with TRBD1. There are 14 residues in the CDR3. Unmatched junction bases numbered 10, after V lost 5 bases and J lost 7 bases. Germline assignment: CDR1 SGHAT and CDR2 FQNNGV. CDR3 nucleotide sequence: TGTGCCAGCAGCCACGACAGGGACCGGGGGACCCAGTACTTC. Translated: CASSHDRDRGTQYF.

V usage is TRBV29-1 and J usage is TRBJ1-2; D possibly corresponds to TRBD1 (6 bases). V lost 2 bases, J lost 4 bases, and 11 bases lay in between. The CDR3 is 13 amino acids. Germline-derived CDR1 and CDR2 are SQVTM and ANQGSEA. This CDR3 is CSVESDRLYGYTF. DNA for the CDR3: TGCAGCGTTGAATCGGACAGACTCTATGGCTACACCTTC.

The CDR3 spells CASSSGPIHTGELFF. In DNA form, the CDR3 reads TGTGCCAGCAGCTCGGGACCGATTCACACCGGGGAGCTGTTTTTT. The chain couples TRBV11-2 to TRBJ2-2, with D tentatively TRBD1 or TRBD2 (5 bases each). Germline lookup yields CDR1 SGHAT and CDR2 FQNNGV. Trimming removed 4 bases from V and 3 bases from J, with 12 bases in between. There are 15 residues in the CDR3.

The chain joins TRBV28 to TRBJ1-2; no firm D call. Germline lookup yields CDR1 MDHEN and CDR2 SYDVKM. Trimming stripped 11 bases from V and 3 bases from J, with 13 bases between. This CDR3 is built from 12 residues. This CDR3 reads CAVLPADYGYTF. CDR3 coding DNA: TGTGCCGTACTACCCGCAGACTATGGCTACACCTTC.

The V call is TRBV12-5, the J call TRBJ2-2; TRBD1 might be the D (6 bases). The germline gives CDR1 LGHNT, CDR2 FRNRAP. There are 15 residues in the CDR3. Trimming removed 1 base from V and 5 bases from J, with 11 bases in between. The CDR3 region has the DNA TGTGCTAGTGGTTTGGACAGGGTGTTTACCGGGGAGCTGTTTTTT. Its protein is CASGLDRVFTGELFF.

The V call is TRBV11-2, the J call TRBJ2-3, with TRBD2 as a possible D gene (5 bases). The CDR3 covers 16 residues. Germline V CDR1 and CDR2: SGHAT, FQNNGV. Trimming stripped 6 bases from V and 4 bases from J, with 20 bases between. CDR3 in amino acids: CASRADESLAADTQYF. DNA for the CDR3: TGTGCCAGCAGGGCAGATGAGAGTCTAGCAGCAGATACGCAGTATTTT.

The chain combines TRBV10-3 with TRBJ2-7, with 9 bases aligning to TRBD1. V lost 6 bases and J lost 3; bases outside the gene matches: 9. Germline CDR1 and CDR2: ENHRY and SYGVKD. The CDR3 sequence is 15 residues long. The CDR3: CAIRGQGQGVYEQYF. The CDR3 DNA reads as TGTGCCATCAGGGGTCAGGGACAGGGTGTCTACGAGCAGTACTTC.

The J gene is TRBJ2-1, the V gene TRBV5-1; D call uncertain. CDR1 is SGHRS and CDR2 is YFSETQ in the germline V gene. This CDR3 contains 13 residues. Trimming took 3 bases from V and 4 from J, leaving 8 bases between them. CDR3 amino acids: CASSWQLYNEQFF. The CDR3 coding sequence is TGCGCCAGCAGCTGGCAGCTTTACAATGAGCAGTTCTTC.

This chain connects TRBV2 to TRBJ2-5; 8 bases map to TRBD2. With V trimmed by 3 bases and J by 7 bases, 7 bases remained unmatched. The germline gives CDR1 SNHLY, CDR2 FYNNEI. There are 14 residues in the CDR3. Here the CDR3 reads CASSDRAGVRTQYF. The CDR3 nucleotides read TGTGCCAGCAGTGACCGAGCGGGAGTTAGGACCCAGTACTTC. Filled out from reference TRBV2 and TRBJ2-5, the complete variable domain reads EPEVTQTPSHQVTQMGQEVILRCVPISNHLYFYWYRQILGQKVEFLVSFYNNEISEKSEIFDDQFSVERPDGSNFTLKIRSTKLEDSAMYFCASSDRAGVRTQYFGPGTRLLVL.

This chain uses TRBV19 with TRBJ1-2; D unresolved. In germline, CDR1 is LNHDA, CDR2 SQIVND (reference sequence). The CDR3 is 15 residues long. V lost 0 bases to trimming and J lost 8 bases, with 16 bases between them. CDR3 residues: CASSIDRFHSRGYTF. The CDR3 DNA follows: TGTGCCAGTAGTATAGATCGATTCCATAGTCGAGGCTACACCTTC.

The chain has TRBV28 and TRBJ2-2; D is undetermined. CDR1 is MDHEN and CDR2 is SYDVKM in the germline V gene. V was shortened by 6 bases and J by 6 bases, with 8 bases between the two germline ends. CDR3 size: 12 residues. CDR3 sequence: CASSRISGELFF. Written as DNA, the CDR3 is TGTGCCAGCAGCCGGATATCCGGGGAGCTGTTTTTT.

This clone was recorded a few times. The rearrangement joins TRBV11-2 to TRBJ2-5, with D perhaps TRBD2 (5 bases). CDR1 SGHAT and CDR2 FQNNGV come from the germline V gene. The CDR3 is 18 amino acids. Trimming left V 4 bases short and J 0 bases short, with 21 bases between. For the CDR3, the DNA is TGTGCCAGCAGCTCTAGCCTGAAGGACTCCCGGTACCAAGAGACCCAGTACTTC. It codes for CASSSSLKDSRYQETQYF.

The J gene is TRBJ1-5, the V gene TRBV6-5; the D gene is possibly TRBD1 (6 bases). CDR1 and CDR2 (germline): MNHEY, SVGAGI. Trimming pared 5 bases from V and 2 bases from J, leaving 13 bases between. This CDR3 is 15 amino acids long. CDR3 DNA sequence: TGTGCCAGCAGTCAGGGGACTGGGGGCAATCAGCCCCAGCATTTT. It translates to CASSQGTGGNQPQHF.

This clone was counted only a few times. The chain has TRBV29-1 and TRBJ1-1; D uncertain. The CDR3 is 11 amino acids. The germline V and J ends were trimmed by 7 bases and 4 bases, with 10 bases remaining between them. Germline V gene data show CDR1 as SQVTM and CDR2 as ANQGSEA. The DNA for the CDR3 is TGCAGCGCCAGGTGGGGCACTGAAGCTTTCTTT. The encoded protein is CSARWGTEAFF. The whole variable domain, filled in from reference TRBV29-1 and TRBJ1-1, reads SAVISQKPSRDICQRGTSLTIQCQVDSQVTMMFWYRQQPGQSLTLIATANQGSEATYESGFVIDKFPISRPNLTFSTLTVSNMSPEDSSIYLCSARWGTEAFFGQGTRLTVV.

This rearrangement joins TRBV5-1 to TRBJ1-4, with 8 bases aligning to TRBD1. This CDR3 is 14 amino acids long. Germline V gene data show CDR1 as SGHRS and CDR2 as YFSETQ. V gave up 3 bases and J gave up 7 bases; unmatched junction bases: 5. The CDR3 nucleotides are TGCGCCAGCAGCTCGGACAGGGAAACTGAAAAACTGTTTTTT. As protein: CASSSDRETEKLFF.

J is TRBJ2-1 and V is TRBV2; TRBD2 matches 10 bases. CDR3 length equals 15 residues. Per germline, CDR1 SNHLY and CDR2 FYNNEI. With V trimmed by 4 bases and J by 4 bases, 4 bases remained unmatched. The chain's CDR3 is CASSASTSGYNEQFF. The CDR3 DNA is TGTGCCAGCAGTGCCTCGACTAGCGGGTACAATGAGCAGTTCTTC. Full variable domain (remainder filled in from reference TRBV2 and TRBJ2-1): EPEVTQTPSHQVTQMGQEVILRCVPISNHLYFYWYRQILGQKVEFLVSFYNNEISEKSEIFDDQFSVERPDGSNFTLKIRSTKLEDSAMYFCASSASTSGYNEQFFGPGTRLTVL.

The rearrangement links TRBV5-3 to TRBJ2-3; D remains ambiguous. TRBV5-3 is recorded as an ORF, its role being uncertain. The germline V and J ends were trimmed by 1 base and 3 bases, with 0 bases remaining between them. The CDR3 loop spans 11 amino acids. CDR3 nucleotides: TGTGCCAGAAGCTTGACAGATACGCAGTATTTT. This sequence encodes CARSLTDTQYF.

The genes are TRBV7-2 and TRBJ2-3; possibly TRBD2 for D (5 bases). From germline, CDR1 is SGHTA and CDR2 FQGNSA. Trimming stripped 4 bases from V and 0 bases from J, with 8 bases between. This CDR3 has 14 residues. CDR3 in DNA: TGTGCCAGCAGCTCATGGACTAGCACAGATACGCAGTATTTT. Protein: CASSSWTSTDTQYF.

The chain is built from TRBV5-4 and TRBJ2-3; possible D gene TRBD2, 6 bases. Trimming removed 2 bases at V and 4 bases at J, with 14 bases between. The CDR3 consists of 15 residues. From germline, CDR1 is SGHNT and CDR2 YYREEE (reference sequence). DNA for the CDR3: TGTGCCAGCAGCTTTCGGGGGAGAATGGCAGATACGCAGTATTTT. This gives the protein CASSFRGRMADTQYF. The full variable domain, with the rest looked up from reference TRBV5-4 and TRBJ2-3, is ETGVTQSPTHLIKTRGQQVTLRCSSQSGHNTVSWYQQALGQGPQFIFQYYREEENGRGNFPPRFSGLQFPNYSSELNVNALELDDSALYLCASSFRGRMADTQYFGPGTRLTVL.

J is TRBJ2-4 and V is TRBV11-2; D is unclear. CDR1 and CDR2 (germline): SGHAT, FQNNGV. This CDR3 is built from 13 residues. The V gene lost 1 base and the J gene lost 12 bases, with 13 bases spanning the gap. The CDR3 DNA is TGTGCCAGCAGCTTAGTGGGCGGCCTCGATCAGTACTTC. It specifies CASSLVGGLDQYF.

This clone was counted a few times. The chain combines TRBV11-2 with TRBJ1-4; tentative D call: TRBD1 (5 bases). The CDR3 consists of 14 residues. The germline V gene encodes CDR1 SGHAT and CDR2 FQNNGV. V was trimmed by 5 bases and J by 4 bases, leaving 11 bases between them. The CDR3 coding sequence is TGTGCCAGCAGCACAAGGGGACGTAATGAAAAACTGTTTTTT. This codes for CASSTRGRNEKLFF.

This clone was seen more than once but under ten times. The chain recombines TRBV7-9 with TRBJ1-1, with 7 bases lining up with TRBD1. CDR1 is SEHNR and CDR2 is FQNEAQ in the germline V gene (reference sequence). This CDR3 region has 15 residues. Germline trimming cut 5 bases from V and 0 bases from J; bases unmatched to any gene: 6. This chain's CDR3 is CASSRDRHMNTEAFF. The CDR3 DNA reads as TGTGCCAGCAGCCGGGACAGACACATGAACACTGAAGCTTTCTTT.

This chain connects TRBV7-6 to TRBJ1-1; D not resolved. Germline V gives CDR1 SGHVS, CDR2 FNYEAQ. The CDR3 extends over 13 amino acids. V was shortened by 3 bases and J by 6 bases, with 11 bases between the two germline ends. CDR3 DNA sequence: TGTGCCAGCAGCTTTGCCCCGCACGCTGAAGCTTTCTTT. Its translation is CASSFAPHAEAFF.